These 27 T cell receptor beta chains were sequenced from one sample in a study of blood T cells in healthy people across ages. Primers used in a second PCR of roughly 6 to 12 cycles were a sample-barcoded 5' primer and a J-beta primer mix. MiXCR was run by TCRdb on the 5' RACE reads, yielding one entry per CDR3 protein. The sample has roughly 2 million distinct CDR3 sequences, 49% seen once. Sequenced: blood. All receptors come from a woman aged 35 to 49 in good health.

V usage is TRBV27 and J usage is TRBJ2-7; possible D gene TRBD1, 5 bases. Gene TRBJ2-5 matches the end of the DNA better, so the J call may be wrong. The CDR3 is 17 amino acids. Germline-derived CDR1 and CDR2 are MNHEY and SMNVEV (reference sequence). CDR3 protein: CASRMNGVGWGPETQYF. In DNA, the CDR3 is TGTGCCAGCCGCATGAATGGGGTCGGATGGGGCCCAGAGACCCAGTACTTC.

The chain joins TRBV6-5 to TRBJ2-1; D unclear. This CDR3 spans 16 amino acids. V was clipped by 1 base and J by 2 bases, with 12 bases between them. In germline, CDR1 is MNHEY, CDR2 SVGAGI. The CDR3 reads CASSYLLARTYNEQFF. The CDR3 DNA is TGTGCCAGCAGTTACTTATTGGCTCGTACCTACAATGAGCAGTTCTTC.

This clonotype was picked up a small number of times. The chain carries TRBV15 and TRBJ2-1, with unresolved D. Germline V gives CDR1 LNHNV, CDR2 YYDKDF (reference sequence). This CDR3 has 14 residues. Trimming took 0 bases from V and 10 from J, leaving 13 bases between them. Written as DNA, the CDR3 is TGTGCCACCAGCAGAGATTTCGGACCGCTAGAGCAGTTCTTC. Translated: CATSRDFGPLEQFF. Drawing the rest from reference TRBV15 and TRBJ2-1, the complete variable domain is DAMVIQNPRYQVTQFGKPVTLSCSQTLNHNVMYWYQQKSSQAPKLLFHYYDKDFNNEADTPDNFQSRRPNTSFCFLDIRSPGLGDTAMYLCATSRDFGPLEQFFGPGTRLTVL.

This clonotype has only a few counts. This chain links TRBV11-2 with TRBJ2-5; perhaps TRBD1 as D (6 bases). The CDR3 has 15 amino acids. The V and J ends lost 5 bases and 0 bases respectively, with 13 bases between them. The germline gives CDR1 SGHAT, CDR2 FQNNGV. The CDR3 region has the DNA TGTGCCAGCAGCCAGTGGACAGCGTACCAAGAGACCCAGTACTTC. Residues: CASSQWTAYQETQYF.

In nucleotides, the CDR3 is TGTGCCAGCAGAAGGTTCTCTGGGGCCAACGTCCTGACTTTC. This codes for CASRRFSGANVLTF. The genes are TRBV12-3 or TRBV12-4 and TRBJ2-6; D gene ambiguous. V gave up 6 bases and J gave up 0 bases, with 6 bases separating them. This CDR3 has 14 residues.

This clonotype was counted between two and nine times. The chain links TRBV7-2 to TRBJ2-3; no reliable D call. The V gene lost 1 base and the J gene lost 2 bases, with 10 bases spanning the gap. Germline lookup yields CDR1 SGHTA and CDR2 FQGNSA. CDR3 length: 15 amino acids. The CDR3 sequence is CASSLGEDSTDTQYF. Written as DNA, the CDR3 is TGTGCCAGCAGCTTAGGGGAAGACTCCACAGATACGCAGTATTTT.

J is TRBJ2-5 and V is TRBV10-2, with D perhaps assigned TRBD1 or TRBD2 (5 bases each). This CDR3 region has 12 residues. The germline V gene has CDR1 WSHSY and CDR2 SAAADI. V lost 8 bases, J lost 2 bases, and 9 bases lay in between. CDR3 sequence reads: CASGDLQETQYF. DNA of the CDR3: TGCGCCAGCGGGGACCTTCAAGAGACCCAGTACTTC.

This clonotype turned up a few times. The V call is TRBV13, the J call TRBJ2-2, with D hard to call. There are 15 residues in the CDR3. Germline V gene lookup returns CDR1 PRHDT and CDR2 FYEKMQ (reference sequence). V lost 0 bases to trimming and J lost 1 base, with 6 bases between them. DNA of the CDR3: TGTGCCAGCAGCTTAGGCTCAGTGAACACCGGGGAGCTGTTTTTT. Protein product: CASSLGSVNTGELFF.

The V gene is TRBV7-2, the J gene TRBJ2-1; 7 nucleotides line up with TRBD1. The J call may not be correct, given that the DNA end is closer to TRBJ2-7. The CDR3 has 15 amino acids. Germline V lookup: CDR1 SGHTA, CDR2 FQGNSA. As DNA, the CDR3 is TGTGCCAGCAGCTTAGTCCCTGACAGGGCCAATGAGCAGTACTTC. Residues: CASSLVPDRANEQYF.

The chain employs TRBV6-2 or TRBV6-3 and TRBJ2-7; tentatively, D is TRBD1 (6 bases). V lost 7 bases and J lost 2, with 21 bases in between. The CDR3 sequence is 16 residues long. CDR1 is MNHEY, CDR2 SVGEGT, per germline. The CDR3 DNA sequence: TGTGCCAGCATTCCAACTCCACCGGGACACCCCTACGAGCAGTACTTC. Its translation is CASIPTPPGHPYEQYF.

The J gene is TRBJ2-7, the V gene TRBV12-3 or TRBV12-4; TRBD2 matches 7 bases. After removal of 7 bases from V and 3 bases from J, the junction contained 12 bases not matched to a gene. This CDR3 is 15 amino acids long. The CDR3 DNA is TGTGCCAGCACTTCTCCCTCTAGCGGAGGCTACGAGCAGTACTTC. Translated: CASTSPSSGGYEQYF.

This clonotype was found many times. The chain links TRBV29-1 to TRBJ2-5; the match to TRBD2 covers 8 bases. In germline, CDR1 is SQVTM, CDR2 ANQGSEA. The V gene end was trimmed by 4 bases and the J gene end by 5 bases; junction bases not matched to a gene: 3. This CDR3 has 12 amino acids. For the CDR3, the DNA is TGCAGCGTTGCGGCTAGCGGGGAGACCCAGTACTTC. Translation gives CSVAASGETQYF.

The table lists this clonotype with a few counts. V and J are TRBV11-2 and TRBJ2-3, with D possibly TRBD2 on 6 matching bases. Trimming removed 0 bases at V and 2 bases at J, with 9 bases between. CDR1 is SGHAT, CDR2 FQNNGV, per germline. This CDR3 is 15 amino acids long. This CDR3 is CASSLDSGVTDTQYF. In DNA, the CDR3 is TGTGCCAGCAGCTTAGATTCGGGGGTCACAGATACGCAGTATTTT.

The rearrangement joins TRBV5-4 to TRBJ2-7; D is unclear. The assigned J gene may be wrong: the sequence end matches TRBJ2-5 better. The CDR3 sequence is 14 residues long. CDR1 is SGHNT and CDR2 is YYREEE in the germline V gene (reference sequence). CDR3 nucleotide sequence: TGTGCCAGCAGCTTGGTTGGAGACGAAGAGACCCAGTACTTC. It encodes CASSLVGDEETQYF.

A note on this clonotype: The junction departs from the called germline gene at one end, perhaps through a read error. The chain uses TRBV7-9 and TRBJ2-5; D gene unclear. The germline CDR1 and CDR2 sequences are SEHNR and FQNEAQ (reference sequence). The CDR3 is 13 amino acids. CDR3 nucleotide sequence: TGTGCCAGCAGCTTCGGAGATGCGAAGACCCAGTGCTTC. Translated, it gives CASSFGDAKTQCF.

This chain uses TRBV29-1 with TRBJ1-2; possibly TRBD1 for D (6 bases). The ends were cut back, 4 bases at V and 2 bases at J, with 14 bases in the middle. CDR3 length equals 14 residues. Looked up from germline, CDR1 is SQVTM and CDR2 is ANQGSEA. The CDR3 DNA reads TGCAGCGTTGTAGGCCACAGGGAGAACTATGGCTACACCTTC. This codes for CSVVGHRENYGYTF.

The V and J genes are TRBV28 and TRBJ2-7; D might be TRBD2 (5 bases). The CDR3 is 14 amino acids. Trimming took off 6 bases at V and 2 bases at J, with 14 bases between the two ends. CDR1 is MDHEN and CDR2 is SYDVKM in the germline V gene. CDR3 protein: CASRTGWGAYEQYF. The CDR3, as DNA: TGTGCCAGCAGAACCGGATGGGGAGCCTACGAGCAGTACTTC.

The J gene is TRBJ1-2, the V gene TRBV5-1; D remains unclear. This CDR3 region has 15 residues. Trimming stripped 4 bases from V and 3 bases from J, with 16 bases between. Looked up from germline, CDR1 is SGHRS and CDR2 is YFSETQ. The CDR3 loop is CASSATVEAYYGYTF. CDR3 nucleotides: TGCGCCAGCAGCGCTACCGTGGAGGCCTACTATGGCTACACCTTC.

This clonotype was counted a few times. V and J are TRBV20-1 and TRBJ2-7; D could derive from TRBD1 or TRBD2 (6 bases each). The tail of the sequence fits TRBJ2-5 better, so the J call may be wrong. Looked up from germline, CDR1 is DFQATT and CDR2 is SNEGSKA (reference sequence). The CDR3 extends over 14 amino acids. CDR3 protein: CSARVTGGGETQYF. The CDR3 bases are TGCAGTGCTAGGGTGACTGGAGGGGGAGAGACCCAGTACTTC.

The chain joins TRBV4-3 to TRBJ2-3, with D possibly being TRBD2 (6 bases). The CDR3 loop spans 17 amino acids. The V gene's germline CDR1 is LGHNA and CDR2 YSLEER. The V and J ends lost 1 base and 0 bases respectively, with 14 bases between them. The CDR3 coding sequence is TGCGCCAGCAGCCAAGTATTAGGGACTGGCAGCACAGATACGCAGTATTTT. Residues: CASSQVLGTGSTDTQYF.

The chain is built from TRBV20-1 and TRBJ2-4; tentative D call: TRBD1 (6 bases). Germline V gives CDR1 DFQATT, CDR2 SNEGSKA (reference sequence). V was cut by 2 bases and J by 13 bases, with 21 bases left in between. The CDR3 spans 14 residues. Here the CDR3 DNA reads TGCAGTGCTAGACAGGGGTCAGCCTACAATGAGCAGTACTTC. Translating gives CSARQGSAYNEQYF.

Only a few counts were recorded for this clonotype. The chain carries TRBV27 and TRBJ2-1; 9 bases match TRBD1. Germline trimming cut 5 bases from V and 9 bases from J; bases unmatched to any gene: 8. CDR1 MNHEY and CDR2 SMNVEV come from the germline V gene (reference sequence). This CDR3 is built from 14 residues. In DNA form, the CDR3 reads TGTGCCAGCAGTCCGTGGACAGGGGAAACTGAGCAGTTCTTC. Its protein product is CASSPWTGETEQFF.

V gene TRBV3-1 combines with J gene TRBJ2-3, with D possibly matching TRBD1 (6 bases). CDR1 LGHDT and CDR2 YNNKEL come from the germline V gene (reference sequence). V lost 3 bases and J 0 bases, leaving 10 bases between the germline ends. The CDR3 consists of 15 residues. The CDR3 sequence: CASSHGQRSTDTQYF. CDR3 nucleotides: TGTGCCAGCAGCCATGGACAGCGTAGCACAGATACGCAGTATTTT.

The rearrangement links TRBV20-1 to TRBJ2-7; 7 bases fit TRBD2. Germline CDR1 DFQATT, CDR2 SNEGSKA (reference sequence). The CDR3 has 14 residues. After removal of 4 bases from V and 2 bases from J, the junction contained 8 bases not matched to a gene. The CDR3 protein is CSAMAGVFPYEQYF. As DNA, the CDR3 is TGCAGTGCTATGGCGGGAGTTTTCCCCTACGAGCAGTACTTC.

For the CDR3, the DNA is TGTGCCAGCAGCGTACTAGCGGCACAAGAGACCCAGTACTTC. Protein product: CASSVLAAQETQYF. The V call is TRBV9, the J call TRBJ2-5, with 7 bases that match TRBD2. CDR3 length: 14 amino acids. In germline, CDR1 is SGDLS, CDR2 YYNGEE. The ends lost 1 base at V and 2 bases at J; junction bases unmatched: 2.

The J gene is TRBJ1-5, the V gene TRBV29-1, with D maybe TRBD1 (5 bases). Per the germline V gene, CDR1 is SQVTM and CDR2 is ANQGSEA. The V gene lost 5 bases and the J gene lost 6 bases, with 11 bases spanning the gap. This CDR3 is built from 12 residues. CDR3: CSVLSGTQPQHF. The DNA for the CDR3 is TGCAGCGTTTTGTCAGGGACTCAGCCCCAGCATTTT.

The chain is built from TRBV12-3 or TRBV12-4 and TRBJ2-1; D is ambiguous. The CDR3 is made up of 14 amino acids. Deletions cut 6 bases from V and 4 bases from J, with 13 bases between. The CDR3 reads CASRWAGLYNEQFF. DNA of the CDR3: TGTGCCAGCAGATGGGCAGGCTTATACAATGAGCAGTTCTTC.